This is a list of T cell receptor beta chains from one sample in a study of T-cell reconstitution after alpha-beta-depleted transplantation in children. TCRdb re-called the PCR reads through MiXCR, storing one row per CDR3 protein. The top ten clones hold 6% to 7% of a sample with nearly 250,000 distinct CDR3 sequences, just under 8.5% of them seen once. This specimen consisted of PBMCs, mostly from graft donor cells, obtained 180 days after TCRalphabeta/CD19-depleted stem cell transplant. The receptors come from a male patient younger than 18 who had a stem cell transplant for acute lymphoblastic leukemia, so the T cells may come from the graft donor. The CDR3 runs from the conserved cysteine through the conserved F or W. The order of the fields is J gene, clone size, V gene, D gene, CDR3 length, CDR3 DNA, CDR3 protein. The D gene is left open where the match is weak. Clone size is stated in some rows and not others, as once, few, many or a class when expanded.

>TRBJ2-4|many|TRBV20-1|-|13
TGCAGTGCCCATGGGGCGGGGCAGGGCATTCAGTACTTC
CSAHGAGQGIQYF
>TRBJ1-2|many|TRBV5-5|-|15
TGTGCCAGCAGCTCCCCCCGGTACAGTGGCTATGGCTACACCTTC
CASSSPRYSGYGYTF
>TRBJ2-5|many|TRBV7-2|-|11
TGTGCCAGCAGCCCTTCCGGGACCCAGTACTTC
CASSPSGTQYF
>TRBJ1-2|many|TRBV10-3|-|13
TGTGCCATCAGTGGCAGGAAGAACTATGGCTACACCTTC
CAISGRKNYGYTF
>TRBJ2-1|many|TRBV24-1|TRBD1|15
TGTGCCACCAGTGATATACGACAGGGGGGCAATGAGCAGTTCTTC
CATSDIRQGGNEQFF
>TRBJ1-1|many|TRBV10-3|-|14
TGTGCCATCAGGGGGAGGGCGGTAAACACTGAAGCTTTCTTT
CAIRGRAVNTEAFF
>TRBJ2-5|few|TRBV28|TRBD2|14
TGTGCCAGCAGGACTAGCGGTCTGCAAGAGACCCAGTACTTC
CASRTSGLQETQYF
>TRBJ2-7|many|TRBV12-3/TRBV12-4|-|14
TGTGCCAGCAGTTTCGGCGGCTACGGCTACGAGCAGTACTTC
CASSFGGYGYEQYF
>TRBJ2-3|many|TRBV3-1|TRBD1|15
TGTGCCAGCAGCCCAAGGACAGGGGCCGCAGATACGCAGTATTTT
CASSPRTGAADTQYF
>TRBJ2-7|-|TRBV4-3|-|17
TGCGCCAGCAGCCAAGAGTTGGGGCTACACTCCTCCTACGAGCAGTACTTC
CASSQELGLHSSYEQYF
>TRBJ2-7|many|TRBV28|-|14
TGTGCCAGCAGTTTAGCGGGGCTCGCCTACGAGCAGTACTTC
CASSLAGLAYEQYF
>TRBJ1-2|many|TRBV20-1|-|13
TGCAGTGCTATTCACAGGGTGAAATATGGCTACACCTTC
CSAIHRVKYGYTF
>TRBJ2-3|many|TRBV12-3/TRBV12-4|TRBD1|14
TGTGCCAGCAGTAGGGGACAGGTCCCCTCATCGTTGTATTTT
CASSRGQVPSSLYF
>TRBJ1-2|many|TRBV6-5|-|12
TGTGCCAGCAGTTACTCGGGGGTGCGCTACACCTTC
CASSYSGVRYTF
>TRBJ2-1|many|TRBV4-2|TRBD2|16
TGTGCCAGCAGCCAAAGGAGTCGAGCGGGAGATGATGAGCAGTTCTTC
CASSQRSRAGDDEQFF
>TRBJ1-1|many|TRBV7-2|-|13
TGTGCCAGCAGCTTAAGGGGACCCACTGAAGCTTTCTTT
CASSLRGPTEAFF